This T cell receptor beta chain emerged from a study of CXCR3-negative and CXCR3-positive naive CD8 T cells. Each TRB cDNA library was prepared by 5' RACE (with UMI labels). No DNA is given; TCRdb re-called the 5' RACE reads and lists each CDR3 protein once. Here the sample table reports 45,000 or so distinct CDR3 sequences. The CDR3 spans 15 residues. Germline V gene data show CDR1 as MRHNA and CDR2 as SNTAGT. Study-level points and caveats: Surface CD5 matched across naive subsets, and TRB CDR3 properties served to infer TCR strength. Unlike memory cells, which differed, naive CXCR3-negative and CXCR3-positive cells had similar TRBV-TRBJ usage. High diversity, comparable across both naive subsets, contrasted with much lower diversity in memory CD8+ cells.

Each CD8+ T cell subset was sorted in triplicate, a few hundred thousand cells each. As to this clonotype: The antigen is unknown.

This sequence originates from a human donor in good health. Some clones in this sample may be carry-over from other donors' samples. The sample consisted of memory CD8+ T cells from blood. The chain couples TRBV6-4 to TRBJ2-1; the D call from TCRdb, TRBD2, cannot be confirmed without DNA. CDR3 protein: CASSEASGGHNEQFF.